One and the same sample provided the 20 T cell receptor beta chains below, sequenced in a study of shared clonotypes between healthy human individuals. The data were produced by immunoSEQ multiplex PCR, yet TCRdb's version contains in-frame clones alone and is incomplete. Of under 1,100,000 clones in the sample, roughly 80% are singletons; the top ten hold 1.2% to 1.5%. What was sequenced was memory CD4+ T cells sorted from blood. Subset defined: CD45RA-negative fraction. These receptors were taken from a young man in good health.

The chain combines TRBV11-2 with TRBJ2-2; D remains ambiguous. Germline CDR1 reads SGHAT; CDR2 reads FQNNGV. The CDR3 covers 15 residues. Trimming shortened V by 5 bases and J by 0 bases, and 10 bases separated the two germline ends. CDR3 sequence reads: CASSPMGTNTGELFF. The CDR3, as DNA: TGTGCCAGCAGCCCAATGGGGACGAACACCGGGGAGCTGTTTTTT.

The chain links TRBV4-3 to TRBJ2-1; TRBD2 agrees at 12 bases. J lost 5 bases, V lost 3 bases, and 5 bases had no gene match. Per the germline V gene, CDR1 is LGHNA and CDR2 is YSLEER. The CDR3 totals 16 residues. The CDR3 here is CASSQQLAGGNNEQFF. CDR3 bases: TGCGCCAGCAGCCAGCAACTAGCGGGAGGAAACAATGAGCAGTTCTTC.

The V call is TRBV5-1, the J call TRBJ2-7, with 7 bases matching TRBD1. The CDR3 runs to 18 residues. Per the germline V gene, CDR1 is SGHRS and CDR2 is YFSETQ. V lost 1 base and J lost 6; bases outside the gene matches: 19. CDR3 loop: CASSLRSPRDSLNLEQYF. The CDR3 region has the DNA TGCGCCAGCAGCTTGAGATCCCCCCGGGACAGCCTAAACCTCGAGCAGTACTTC.

V is TRBV5-6 and J is TRBJ2-7; no clear D gene. V gave up 4 bases and J gave up 1 base, with 9 bases separating them. The CDR3 is 13 amino acids. Germline V gene lookup returns CDR1 SGHDT and CDR2 YYEEEE. CDR3 in DNA: TGTGCCAGCAGCGAAGGACGGTCCTACGAGCAGTACTTC. It codes for CASSEGRSYEQYF.

This clone showed up just a few times. V and J are TRBV19 and TRBJ1-5; TRBD1 matches at 7 bases. With 5 bases clipped from V and 0 bases from J, the junction kept 4 bases outside the gene matches. CDR1 and CDR2 (germline): LNHDA, SQIVND (reference sequence). CDR3 length equals 15 residues. Here the CDR3 DNA reads TGTGCCAGTAGTCCGGGACAGTATAGCAATCAGCCCCAGCATTTT. Protein: CASSPGQYSNQPQHF.

This chain uses TRBV14 with TRBJ1-6, with D hard to call. V gave up 1 base and J gave up 0 bases, with 4 bases separating them. The CDR3 has 15 residues. Germline CDR1 SGHDN, CDR2 FVKESK. Here the CDR3 DNA reads TGTGCCAGCAGCCAAGGCGGCTCCTATAATTCACCCCTCCACTTT. Amino acids: CASSQGGSYNSPLHF. The variable domain in full, completed from reference TRBV14 and TRBJ1-6, reads EAGVTQFPSHSVIEKGQTVTLRCDPISGHDNLYWYRRVMGKEIKFLLHFVKESKQDESGMPNNRFLAERTGGTYSTLKVQPAELEDSGVYFCASSQGGSYNSPLHFGNGTRLTVT.

A few counts support this clone. This sequence joins TRBV5-6 and TRBJ2-7, with D hard to call. This CDR3 spans 15 amino acids. Germline CDR1 reads SGHDT; CDR2 reads YYEEEE. The V and J ends lost 4 bases and 0 bases respectively, with 14 bases between them. The CDR3, as DNA: TGTGCCAGCAGCCCAACCGGCGCAGTCTCCTACGAGCAGTACTTC. Translated: CASSPTGAVSYEQYF.

V and J are TRBV5-4 and TRBJ2-5; D may be TRBD1 or TRBD2 (5 bases each). The CDR3 is 16 amino acids. Germline V lookup: CDR1 SGHNT, CDR2 YYREEE (reference sequence). V was shortened by 3 bases and J by 4 bases, with 19 bases between the two germline ends. The CDR3 nucleotides read TGTGCCAGCAGCTCGGGGCCGAGTTTAGGTATAGAGACCCAGTACTTC. Translation: CASSSGPSLGIETQYF.

This rearrangement joins TRBV18 to TRBJ1-6; the match to TRBD1 covers 7 bases. Germline V gene lookup returns CDR1 KGHSH and CDR2 LQKENI. This CDR3 comprises 15 residues. V was pared by 3 bases and J by 7 bases, with 6 bases of the junction left unmatched. CDR3 residues: CASSPRQGENSPLHF. CDR3 in DNA: TGTGCCAGCTCACCTCGGCAGGGGGAGAATTCACCCCTCCACTTT.

Regarding this clone: The same CDR3 can be traced to other DNA sequences in this sample. V usage is TRBV18 and J usage is TRBJ2-7, with 9 bases that match TRBD1. CDR1 is KGHSH, CDR2 LQKENI, per germline. V gave up 6 bases and J gave up 2 bases; unmatched junction bases: 5. The CDR3 runs to 14 residues. The DNA of the CDR3 is TGTGCCAGCTCTCCGGGACAGGGTGCCTACGAGCAGTACTTC. This gives the protein CASSPGQGAYEQYF.

The V and J genes are TRBV30 and TRBJ1-2, with D possibly being TRBD1 (5 bases). V lost 1 base to trimming and J lost 8 bases, with 11 bases between them. This CDR3 contains 12 residues. Germline V gene data show CDR1 as GTSNPN and CDR2 as SVGIG (reference sequence). DNA of the CDR3: TGTGCCTGGAGTGCGGCGGGGGACGGCTACACCTTC. Protein product: CAWSAAGDGYTF.

This clone was detected only once. CDR3 residues: CSVRSGQFNEQFF. The CDR3 DNA sequence: TGCAGCGTGAGAAGTGGGCAGTTCAATGAGCAGTTCTTC. The chain joins TRBV29-1 to TRBJ2-1, with D unresolved. V was trimmed by 6 bases and J by 6 bases, leaving 15 bases between them. Germline loops: CDR1 SQVTM, CDR2 ANQGSEA. There are 13 residues in the CDR3.

The chain carries TRBV4-1 and TRBJ1-6; perhaps TRBD1 as D (5 bases). The CDR3 has 17 residues. Germline V gives CDR1 MGHRA, CDR2 YSYEKL. Trimming cost V 0 bases and J 6 bases, with 15 bases left between them. Here the CDR3 DNA reads TGCGCCAGCAGCCAAGAACCCTCGGGGCTGGGTAATTCACCCCTCCACTTT. Translation gives CASSQEPSGLGNSPLHF.

The chain is built from TRBV7-9 and TRBJ2-7; 11 bases are shared with TRBD2. J gave up 5 bases and V 3 bases, and 6 bases lay outside the gene matches. There are 15 residues in the CDR3. Germline V lookup: CDR1 SEHNR, CDR2 FQNEAQ (reference sequence). Written as DNA, the CDR3 is TGTGCCAGCAGCTTTAGCGGGGGGGCGTCAAACGAGCAGTACTTC. Residues: CASSFSGGASNEQYF.

This clone was recorded a few times. The chain joins TRBV29-1 to TRBJ2-1; possibly TRBD2 for D (5 bases). The CDR3 length is 12 residues. The ends were cut back, 7 bases at V and 7 bases at J, with 14 bases in the middle. The V gene's germline CDR1 is SQVTM and CDR2 ANQGSEA. The CDR3: CSGGLFENEQFF. CDR3 DNA: TGCAGCGGCGGGTTGTTCGAGAATGAGCAGTTCTTC.

V and J are TRBV18 and TRBJ2-7; 10 bases line up with TRBD2. Unmatched junction bases numbered 8, after V lost 2 bases and J lost 1 base. This CDR3 region has 17 residues. CDR1 and CDR2 from the germline V gene are KGHSH and LQKENI. The CDR3 region has the DNA TGTGCCAGCTCACCATTCGTACTAGCGGGGACTTCCTACGAGCAGTACTTC. This sequence encodes CASSPFVLAGTSYEQYF.

The chain is built from TRBV5-1 and TRBJ2-2; 9 nucleotides match TRBD1. The CDR3 is 14 amino acids. The germline gives CDR1 SGHRS, CDR2 YFSETQ. V shed 4 bases and J 7 bases; nucleotides not matched to a gene: 5. The CDR3 DNA reads TGCGCCAGCAGCCCGGGACAGGGAGGCGGGGAGCTGTTTTTT. Its translation: CASSPGQGGGELFF.

This clone has a single count. The J gene is TRBJ1-5, the V gene TRBV5-4; D call uncertain. The CDR3 runs to 15 residues. Germline values: CDR1 SGHNT, CDR2 YYREEE (reference sequence). The V gene lost 5 bases and the J gene lost 3 bases, with 15 bases spanning the gap. The chain's CDR3 is CASSETRVPNQPQHF. For the CDR3, the DNA is TGTGCCAGCAGTGAGACCCGGGTCCCCAATCAGCCCCAGCATTTT.

The chain links TRBV7-9 to TRBJ2-1; 10 nucleotides line up with TRBD1. The length of the CDR3 is 17 residues. Germline-derived CDR1 and CDR2 are SEHNR and FQNEAQ (reference sequence). V trimming: 3 bases; J trimming: 10 bases; junction bases outside the gene matches: 15. DNA for the CDR3: TGTGCCAGCAGCTTGAAAACCGGGACAGGGGCTAGCAAGGAGCAGTTCTTC. Translation gives CASSLKTGTGASKEQFF.

The genes are TRBV6-1 and TRBJ1-6; D is possibly TRBD1 (5 bases). The germline gives CDR1 MNHNS, CDR2 SASEGT. The CDR3 consists of 14 residues. V lost 0 bases, J lost 9 bases, and 9 bases lay in between. The CDR3 sequence is CASSEAQGVSPLHF. The CDR3 DNA is TGTGCCAGCAGTGAAGCGCAAGGGGTTTCACCCCTCCACTTT.